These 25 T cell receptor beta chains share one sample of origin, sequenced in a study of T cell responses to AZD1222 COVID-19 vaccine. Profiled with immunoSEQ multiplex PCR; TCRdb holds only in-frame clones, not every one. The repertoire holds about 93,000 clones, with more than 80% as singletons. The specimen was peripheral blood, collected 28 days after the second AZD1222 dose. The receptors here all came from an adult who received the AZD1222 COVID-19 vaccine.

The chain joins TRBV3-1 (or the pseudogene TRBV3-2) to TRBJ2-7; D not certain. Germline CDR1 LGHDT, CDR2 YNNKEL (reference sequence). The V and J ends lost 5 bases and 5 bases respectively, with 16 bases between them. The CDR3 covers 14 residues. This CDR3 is CASSASLVHHEQYF. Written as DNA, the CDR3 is TGTGCCAGCAGCGCAAGCTTGGTTCACCACGAGCAGTACTTC.

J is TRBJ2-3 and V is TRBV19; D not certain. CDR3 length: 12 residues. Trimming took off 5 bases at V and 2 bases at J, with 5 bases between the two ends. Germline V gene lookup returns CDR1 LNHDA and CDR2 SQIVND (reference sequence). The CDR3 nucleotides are TGTGCCAGTAGTCCGTACACAGATACGCAGTATTTT. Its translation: CASSPYTDTQYF.

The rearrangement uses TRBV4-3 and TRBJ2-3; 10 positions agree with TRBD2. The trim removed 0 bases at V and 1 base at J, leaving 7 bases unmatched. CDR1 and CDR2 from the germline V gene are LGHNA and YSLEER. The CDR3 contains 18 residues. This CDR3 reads CASSQDVWSGGGTDTQYF. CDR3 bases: TGCGCCAGCAGCCAAGATGTTTGGAGCGGGGGGGGCACAGATACGCAGTATTTT.

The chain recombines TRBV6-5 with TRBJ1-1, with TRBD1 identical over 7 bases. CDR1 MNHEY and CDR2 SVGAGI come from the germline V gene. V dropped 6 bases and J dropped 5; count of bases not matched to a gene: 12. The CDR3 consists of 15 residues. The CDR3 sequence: CASSRRQGKGTEAFF. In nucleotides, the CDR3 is TGTGCCAGCAGCCGTAGACAGGGAAAGGGAACTGAAGCTTTCTTT.

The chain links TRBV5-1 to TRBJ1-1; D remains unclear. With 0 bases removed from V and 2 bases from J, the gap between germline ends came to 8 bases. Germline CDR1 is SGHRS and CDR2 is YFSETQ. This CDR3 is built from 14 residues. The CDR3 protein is CASSLAVGNTEAFF. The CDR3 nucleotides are TGCGCCAGCAGCTTGGCAGTGGGTAACACTGAAGCTTTCTTT.

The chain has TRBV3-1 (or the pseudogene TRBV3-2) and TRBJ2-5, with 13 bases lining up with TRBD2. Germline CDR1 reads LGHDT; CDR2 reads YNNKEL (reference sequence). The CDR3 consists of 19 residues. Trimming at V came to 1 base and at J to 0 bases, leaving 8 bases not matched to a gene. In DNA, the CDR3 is TGTGCCAGCAGCCAAGGACTAGCGGGGGGCCCGCCACACCAAGAGACCCAGTACTTC. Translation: CASSQGLAGGPPHQETQYF.

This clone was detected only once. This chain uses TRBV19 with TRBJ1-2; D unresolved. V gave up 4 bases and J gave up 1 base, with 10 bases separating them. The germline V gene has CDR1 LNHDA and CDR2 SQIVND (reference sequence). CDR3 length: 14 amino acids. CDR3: CASSRGFDNYGYTF. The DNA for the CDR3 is TGTGCCAGTAGTAGAGGATTCGATAACTATGGCTACACCTTC.

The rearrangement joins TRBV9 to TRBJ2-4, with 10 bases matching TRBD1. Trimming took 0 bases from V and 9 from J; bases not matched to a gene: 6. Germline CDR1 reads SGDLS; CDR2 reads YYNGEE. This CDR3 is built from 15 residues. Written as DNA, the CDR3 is TGTGCCAGCAGCGTAGCTCATGGGACAGGGGCCATTCAGTACTTC. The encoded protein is CASSVAHGTGAIQYF.

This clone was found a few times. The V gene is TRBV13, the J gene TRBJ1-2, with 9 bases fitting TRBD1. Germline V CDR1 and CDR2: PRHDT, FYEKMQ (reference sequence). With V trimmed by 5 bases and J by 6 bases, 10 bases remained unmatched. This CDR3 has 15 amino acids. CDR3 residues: CASSRWDREKDGYTF. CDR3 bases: TGTGCCAGCAGCCGGTGGGACAGGGAAAAAGATGGCTACACCTTC. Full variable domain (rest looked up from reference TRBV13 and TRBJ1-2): AAGVIQSPRHLIKEKRETATLKCYPIPRHDTVYWYQQGPGQDPQFLISFYEKMQSDKGSIPDRFSAQQFSDYHSELNMSSLELGDSALYFCASSRWDREKDGYTFGSGTRLTVV.

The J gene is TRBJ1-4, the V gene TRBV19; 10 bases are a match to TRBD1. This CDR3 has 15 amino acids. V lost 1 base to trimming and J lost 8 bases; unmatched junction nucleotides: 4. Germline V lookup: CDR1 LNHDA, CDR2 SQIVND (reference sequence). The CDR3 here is CASSIGGTGAEKLFF. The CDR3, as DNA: TGTGCCAGTAGTATAGGAGGGACAGGGGCCGAAAAACTGTTTTTT.

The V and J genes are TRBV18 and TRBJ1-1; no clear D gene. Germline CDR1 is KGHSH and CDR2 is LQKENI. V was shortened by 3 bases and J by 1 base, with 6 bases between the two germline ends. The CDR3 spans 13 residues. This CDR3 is CASSPERNTEAFF. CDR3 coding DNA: TGTGCCAGCTCACCGGAGAGGAACACTGAAGCTTTCTTT.

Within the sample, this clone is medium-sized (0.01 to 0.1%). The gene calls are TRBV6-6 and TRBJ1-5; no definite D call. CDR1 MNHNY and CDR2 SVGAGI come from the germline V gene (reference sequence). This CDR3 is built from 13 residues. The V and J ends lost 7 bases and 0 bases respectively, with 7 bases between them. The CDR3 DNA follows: TGTGCCAGCACTTGGATTAGCAATCAGCCCCAGCATTTT. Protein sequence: CASTWISNQPQHF.

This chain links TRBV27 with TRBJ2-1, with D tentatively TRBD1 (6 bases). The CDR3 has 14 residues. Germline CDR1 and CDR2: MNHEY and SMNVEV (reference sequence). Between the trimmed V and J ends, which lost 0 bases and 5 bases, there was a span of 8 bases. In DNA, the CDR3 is TGTGCCAGCAGTTTATCGGACAGCCACAATGAGCAGTTCTTC. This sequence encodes CASSLSDSHNEQFF.

In DNA, the CDR3 is TGTGCCAGCTCACCAGGCGGGGGGCAAGAGACCCAGTACTTC. It specifies CASSPGGGQETQYF. The chain employs TRBV18 and TRBJ2-5; TRBD2 matches at 8 bases. The CDR3 covers 14 residues. The germline V gene has CDR1 KGHSH and CDR2 LQKENI. With 2 bases clipped from V and 2 bases from J, the junction kept 1 base outside the gene matches.

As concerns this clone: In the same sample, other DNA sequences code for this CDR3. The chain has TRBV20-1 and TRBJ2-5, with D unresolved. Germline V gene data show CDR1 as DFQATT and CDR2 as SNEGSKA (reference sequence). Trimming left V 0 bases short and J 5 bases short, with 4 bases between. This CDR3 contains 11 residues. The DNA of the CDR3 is TGCAGTGCTAGAGACCGTGAGACCCAGTACTTC. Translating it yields CSARDRETQYF.

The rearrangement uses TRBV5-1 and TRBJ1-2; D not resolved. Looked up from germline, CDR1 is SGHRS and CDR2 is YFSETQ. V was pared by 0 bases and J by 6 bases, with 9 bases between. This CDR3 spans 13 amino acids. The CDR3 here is CASSLGVTDGYTF. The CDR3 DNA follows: TGCGCCAGCAGCTTGGGCGTAACGGATGGCTACACCTTC.

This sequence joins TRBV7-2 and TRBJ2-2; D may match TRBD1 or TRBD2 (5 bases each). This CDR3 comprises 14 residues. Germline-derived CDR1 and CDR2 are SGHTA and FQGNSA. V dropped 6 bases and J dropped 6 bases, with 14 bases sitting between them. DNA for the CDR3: TGTGCCAGCAGTAGTCGGGTGGGGGCCGGGGAGCTGTTTTTT. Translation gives CASSSRVGAGELFF.

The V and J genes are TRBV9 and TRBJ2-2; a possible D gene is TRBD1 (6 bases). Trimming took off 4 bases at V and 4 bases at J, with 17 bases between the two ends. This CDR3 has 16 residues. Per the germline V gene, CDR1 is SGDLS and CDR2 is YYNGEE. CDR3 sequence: CASSTTGSRGTGELFF. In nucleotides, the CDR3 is TGTGCCAGCAGCACTACAGGGAGTCGGGGCACCGGGGAGCTGTTTTTT.

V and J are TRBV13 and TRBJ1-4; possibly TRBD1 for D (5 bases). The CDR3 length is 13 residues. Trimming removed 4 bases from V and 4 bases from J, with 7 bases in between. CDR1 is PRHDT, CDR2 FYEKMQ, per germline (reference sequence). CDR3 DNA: TGTGCCAGCAGCTCGACAGTTAATGAAAAACTGTTTTTT. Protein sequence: CASSSTVNEKLFF.

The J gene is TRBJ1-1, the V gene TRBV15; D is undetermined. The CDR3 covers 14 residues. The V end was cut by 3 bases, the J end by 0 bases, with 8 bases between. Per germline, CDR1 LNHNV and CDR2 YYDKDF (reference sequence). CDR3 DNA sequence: TGTGCCACCAGCAGGGAACGCTTGAACACTGAAGCTTTCTTT. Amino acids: CATSRERLNTEAFF.

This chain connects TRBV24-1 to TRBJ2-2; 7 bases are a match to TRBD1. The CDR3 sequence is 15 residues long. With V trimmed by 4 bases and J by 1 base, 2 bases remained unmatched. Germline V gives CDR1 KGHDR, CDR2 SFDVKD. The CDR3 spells CATSESGGNTGELFF. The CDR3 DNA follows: TGTGCCACCAGTGAATCAGGGGGGAACACCGGGGAGCTGTTTTTT.

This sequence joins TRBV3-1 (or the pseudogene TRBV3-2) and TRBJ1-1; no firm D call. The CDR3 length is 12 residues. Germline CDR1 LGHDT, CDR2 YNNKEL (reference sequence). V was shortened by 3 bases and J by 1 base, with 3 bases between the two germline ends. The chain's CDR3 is CASSHSNTEAFF. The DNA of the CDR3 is TGTGCCAGCAGCCACTCGAACACTGAAGCTTTCTTT.

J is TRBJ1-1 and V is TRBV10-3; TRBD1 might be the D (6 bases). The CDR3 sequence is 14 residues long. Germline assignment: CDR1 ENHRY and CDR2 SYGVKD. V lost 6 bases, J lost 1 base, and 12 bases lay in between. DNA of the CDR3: TGTGCCATCAGCCACGGACAGAGGAACACTGAAGCTTTCTTT. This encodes CAISHGQRNTEAFF.

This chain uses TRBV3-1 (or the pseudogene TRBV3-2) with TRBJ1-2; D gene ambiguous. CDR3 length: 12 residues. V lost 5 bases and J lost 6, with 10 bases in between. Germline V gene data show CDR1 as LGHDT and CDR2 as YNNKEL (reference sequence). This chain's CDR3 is CASSGTRDGYTF. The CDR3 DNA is TGTGCCAGCAGCGGAACCCGGGATGGCTACACCTTC.

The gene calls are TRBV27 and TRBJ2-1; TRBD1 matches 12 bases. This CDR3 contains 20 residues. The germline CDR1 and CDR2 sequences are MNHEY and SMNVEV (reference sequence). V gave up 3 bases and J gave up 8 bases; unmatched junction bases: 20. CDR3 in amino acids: CASSFSLFLPPGQGAYEQFF. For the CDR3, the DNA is TGTGCCAGCAGTTTTTCTTTATTCCTACCTCCGGGACAGGGGGCATATGAGCAGTTCTTC.